Each of the 15 T cell receptor beta chains below was sequenced from the same sample in a study of blood T cell repertoires in COVID-19. TCRdb's copy holds only in-frame clones and misses some; the assay was immunoSEQ multiplex PCR. The sample includes about 250,000 clones, around 90% of them seen just once. The source material was peripheral blood. The receptors come from an elderly man with acute or convalescent COVID-19.

This chain links TRBV27 with TRBJ2-2; D gene uncertain. The V end lost 5 bases, the J end lost 6 bases, and 7 bases lay between the germline ends. Germline values: CDR1 MNHEY, CDR2 SMNVEV (reference sequence). The CDR3 length is 12 residues. CDR3 DNA: TGTGCCAGCAGTCACATCCCCGGGGAGCTGTTTTTT. This codes for CASSHIPGELFF.

The rearrangement joins TRBV5-1 to TRBJ2-7, with TRBD1 matching over 10 bases. Germline CDR1 reads SGHRS; CDR2 reads YFSETQ. There are 15 residues in the CDR3. The V gene end was trimmed by 4 bases and the J gene end by 5 bases; junction bases not matched to a gene: 9. In DNA form, the CDR3 reads TGCGCCAGCAGCAAGACAGGGGGCTCGGGAAACGAGCAGTACTTC. This gives the protein CASSKTGGSGNEQYF.

The rearrangement uses TRBV25-1 and TRBJ1-2; possibly TRBD1 for D (5 bases). Trimming shortened V by 6 bases and J by 8 bases, and 19 bases separated the two germline ends. This CDR3 has 14 amino acids. From germline, CDR1 is MGHDK and CDR2 SYGVNS. The CDR3 loop reads CASRADAGQGGYTF. CDR3 nucleotide sequence: TGTGCCAGCAGAGCAGATGCTGGGCAGGGAGGCTACACCTTC.

The chain uses TRBV28 and TRBJ1-5; the D gene is possibly TRBD1 (6 bases). In germline, CDR1 is MDHEN, CDR2 SYDVKM. This CDR3 is built from 14 residues. Deletions cut 7 bases from V and 3 bases from J, with 13 bases between. CDR3 residues: CASTANRVNQPQHF. In DNA form, the CDR3 reads TGTGCCAGCACAGCGAACAGGGTCAATCAGCCCCAGCATTTT.

Of note for this clone: Within the sample, other DNA sequences also encode this same CDR3. This chain uses TRBV5-1 with TRBJ2-1, with 10 bases fitting TRBD2. Germline V lookup: CDR1 SGHRS, CDR2 YFSETQ. The CDR3 runs 15 residues. V trimming: 3 bases; J trimming: 4 bases; junction bases outside the gene matches: 4. The CDR3 region has the DNA TGCGCCAGCAGCTCGCTAGCGGGAGCTTACAATGAGCAGTTCTTC. This encodes CASSSLAGAYNEQFF.

This chain uses TRBV7-2 with TRBJ2-1, with 13 bases lining up with TRBD2. Trimming removed 5 bases from V and 9 bases from J; junction bases left unmatched: 7. The V gene's germline CDR1 is SGHTA and CDR2 FQGNSA. This CDR3 spans 15 amino acids. The CDR3 protein is CASSTGLAGEGEQFF. The DNA of the CDR3 is TGTGCCAGCAGCACCGGACTAGCGGGAGAGGGTGAGCAGTTCTTC. The whole variable domain, filled in from reference TRBV7-2 and TRBJ2-1, reads GAGVSQSPSNKVTEKGKDVELRCDPISGHTALYWYRQSLGQGLEFLIYFQGNSAPDKSGLPSDRFSAERTGGSVSTLTIQRTQQEDSAVYLCASSTGLAGEGEQFFGPGTRLTVL.

V gene TRBV18 combines with J gene TRBJ1-1; D gene uncertain. The CDR3 runs to 16 residues. Germline V lookup: CDR1 KGHSH, CDR2 LQKENI. The germline V and J ends were trimmed by 3 bases and 1 base, with 15 bases remaining between them. The CDR3 protein is CASSPSLGRGNTEAFF. The CDR3 DNA reads as TGTGCCAGCTCACCCTCCCTCGGACGGGGGAACACTGAAGCTTTCTTT.

The sample holds one count of this clone. This chain joins TRBV28 and TRBJ1-1; TRBD1 aligns across 8 bases. Germline V gene sequence: CDR1 MDHEN, CDR2 SYDVKM. The length of the CDR3 is 13 residues. V was clipped by 3 bases and J by 5 bases; unmatched bases: 2. CDR3: CASSLTGETEAFF. The CDR3 nucleotides read TGTGCCAGCAGTTTGACAGGGGAGACTGAAGCTTTCTTT.

The chain recombines TRBV6-5 with TRBJ2-1, with 8 nucleotides matching TRBD2. V was pared by 6 bases and J by 5 bases, with 6 bases of the junction left unmatched. The CDR3 consists of 14 residues. Germline values: CDR1 MNHEY, CDR2 SVGAGI. CDR3 DNA: TGTGCCAGCAGCGCCCCGGGAGGGAACAATGAGCAGTTCTTC. Protein product: CASSAPGGNNEQFF.

This chain joins TRBV14 and TRBJ2-7; the D gene is possibly TRBD2 (5 bases). V lost 5 bases to trimming and J lost 0 bases, with 11 bases between them. The germline CDR1 and CDR2 sequences are SGHDN and FVKESK. CDR3 length: 14 residues. DNA of the CDR3: TGTGCCAGCAGCGTTGGAGGTGGCTCCTACGAGCAGTACTTC. It codes for CASSVGGGSYEQYF.

The J gene is TRBJ1-1, the V gene TRBV18; 9 nucleotides align to TRBD1. The CDR3 consists of 16 residues. CDR1 and CDR2 (germline): KGHSH, LQKENI. The V and J ends lost 1 base and 5 bases, in that order; junction bases with no gene match: 8. CDR3 sequence reads: CASSPRGQGETTEAFF. In nucleotides, the CDR3 is TGTGCCAGCTCACCACGGGGACAGGGTGAGACAACTGAAGCTTTCTTT.

The rearrangement uses TRBV9 and TRBJ2-1; 12 bases are a match to TRBD2. The CDR3 totals 17 residues. Germline values: CDR1 SGDLS, CDR2 YYNGEE. J gave up 7 bases and V 0 bases, and 8 bases lay outside the gene matches. CDR3 bases: TGTGCCAGCAGCGTAGAGCCGGGACTAGCGGGTACTAATGAGCAGTTCTTC. Residues: CASSVEPGLAGTNEQFF.

The V gene is TRBV6-5, the J gene TRBJ1-1, with 8 positions matching TRBD1. CDR1 MNHEY and CDR2 SVGAGI come from the germline V gene. V lost 5 bases, J lost 6 bases, and 8 bases stayed unmatched. The CDR3 loop spans 14 amino acids. For the CDR3, the DNA is TGTGCCAGCAGTCCCGACAGGGGAAGCTCTGAAGCTTTCTTT. This sequence encodes CASSPDRGSSEAFF.

The chain links TRBV5-6 to TRBJ1-4; 8 bases agree with TRBD1. The V gene end was trimmed by 3 bases and the J gene end by 7 bases; junction bases not matched to a gene: 11. CDR3 length equals 16 residues. CDR1 and CDR2 (germline): SGHDT, YYEEEE. The CDR3 spells CASSWRTGWAVEKLFF. The CDR3 coding sequence is TGTGCCAGCAGCTGGAGGACAGGGTGGGCGGTTGAAAAACTGTTTTTT.

V usage is TRBV5-4 and J usage is TRBJ2-7, with D tentatively TRBD2 (5 bases). This CDR3 spans 15 amino acids. The germline V gene encodes CDR1 SGHNT and CDR2 YYREEE (reference sequence). Trimming took 4 bases from V and 0 from J, leaving 14 bases between them. The CDR3 loop is CASSKDWTTSYEQYF. The DNA for the CDR3 is TGTGCCAGCAGCAAGGACTGGACGACCTCCTACGAGCAGTACTTC.